This is a list of T cell receptor beta chains from one sample in a study of blood T cell repertoires in COVID-19. Clones were sequenced by immunoSEQ multiplex PCR, and TCRdb holds only the in-frame ones, with some missing. This table holds 280,000 or so clones, 75% to 90% found once. Specimen: peripheral blood. These receptors came from a woman in her sixties with acute or convalescent COVID-19. The CDR3 runs from the conserved cysteine through the conserved F or W. Each record gives: D gene, V gene, clone size, J gene, CDR3 protein, CDR3 DNA. D genes are given only for firm matches. Size is omitted from some rows. Given values are once, few, many or a class for expanded clones.

d_gene: TRBD1; v_gene: TRBV5-1; abundance: .; j_gene: TRBJ1-1; CDR3aa: CASSYRTGGTEAFF; CDR3nt: TGCGCCAGCAGCTACCGGACAGGGGGCACTGAAGCTTTCTTT
d_gene: .; v_gene: TRBV28; abundance: .; j_gene: TRBJ1-4; CDR3aa: CASSFVGGVDEKLFF; CDR3nt: TGTGCCAGCAGTTTCGTGGGGGGAGTAGATGAAAAACTGTTTTTT
d_gene: TRBD2; v_gene: TRBV28; abundance: .; j_gene: TRBJ2-7; CDR3aa: CASSFAGAYEQYF; CDR3nt: TGTGCCAGCAGTTTCGCGGGAGCCTACGAGCAGTACTTC
d_gene: TRBD2; v_gene: TRBV19; abundance: .; j_gene: TRBJ2-3; CDR3aa: CASSRRTSGLGKTQYF; CDR3nt: TGTGCCAGTAGTAGACGGACTAGCGGGCTGGGGAAGACGCAGTATTTT
d_gene: .; v_gene: TRBV5-4; abundance: few; j_gene: TRBJ1-1; CDR3aa: CASSLPPVTTEAFF; CDR3nt: TGTGCCAGCAGCTTGCCCCCGGTTACCACTGAAGCTTTCTTT
d_gene: .; v_gene: TRBV3-1/TRBV3-2; abundance: .; j_gene: TRBJ2-1; CDR3aa: CASRPLSGLHNEQFF; CDR3nt: TGTGCCAGCAGACCACTTTCGGGACTCCACAATGAGCAGTTCTTC
d_gene: .; v_gene: TRBV12-3/TRBV12-4; abundance: .; j_gene: TRBJ1-4; CDR3aa: CASSLVQGEKLFF; CDR3nt: TGTGCCAGCAGTCTGGTTCAGGGGGAAAAACTGTTTTTT
d_gene: TRBD2; v_gene: TRBV15; abundance: .; j_gene: TRBJ2-2; CDR3aa: CATSRDHIAGVPGELFF; CDR3nt: TGTGCCACCAGCAGAGATCATATAGCGGGAGTTCCCGGGGAGCTGTTTTTT
d_gene: TRBD1; v_gene: TRBV25-1; abundance: .; j_gene: TRBJ2-1; CDR3aa: CASSLGGQVSYNEQFF; CDR3nt: TGTGCCAGCAGTCTGGGGGGACAGGTCTCCTACAATGAGCAGTTCTTC
d_gene: TRBD1; v_gene: TRBV7-9; abundance: .; j_gene: TRBJ1-1; CDR3aa: CASSIQGTEAFF; CDR3nt: TGTGCCAGCAGCATACAGGGGACTGAAGCTTTCTTT
d_gene: TRBD1; v_gene: TRBV7-9; abundance: .; j_gene: TRBJ1-5; CDR3aa: CASSSRTGNQPQHF; CDR3nt: TGTGCCAGCAGCTCTCGGACAGGGAATCAGCCCCAGCATTTT
d_gene: .; v_gene: TRBV7-3; abundance: .; j_gene: TRBJ2-1; CDR3aa: CASSSGLSDEQFF; CDR3nt: TGTGCCAGCAGCTCGGGACTCTCGGATGAGCAGTTCTTC
d_gene: TRBD1; v_gene: TRBV6-5; abundance: .; j_gene: TRBJ1-6; CDR3aa: CASSYRDRSSPLHF; CDR3nt: TGTGCCAGCAGTTACCGGGACAGGTCGTCACCCCTCCACTTT
d_gene: .; v_gene: TRBV5-1; abundance: .; j_gene: TRBJ1-1; CDR3aa: CASSLGAADTEAFF; CDR3nt: TGCGCCAGCAGCTTGGGTGCGGCCGACACTGAAGCTTTCTTT
d_gene: .; v_gene: TRBV10-2; abundance: .; j_gene: TRBJ2-1; CDR3aa: CASSDVHSNNEQFF; CDR3nt: TGCGCCAGCAGTGATGTGCATTCTAACAATGAGCAGTTCTTC
d_gene: .; v_gene: TRBV18; abundance: .; j_gene: TRBJ1-5; CDR3aa: CASSPIQTWNQPQHF; CDR3nt: TGTGCCAGCTCACCTATCCAAACTTGGAATCAGCCCCAGCATTTT
d_gene: .; v_gene: TRBV5-1; abundance: .; j_gene: TRBJ1-1; CDR3aa: CASSLYGGNTEAFF; CDR3nt: TGCGCCAGCAGCTTATACGGGGGGAACACTGAAGCTTTCTTT
d_gene: TRBD2; v_gene: TRBV7-9; abundance: .; j_gene: TRBJ2-4; CDR3aa: CASSSTSGGAVNIQYF; CDR3nt: TGTGCCAGCAGCTCGACTAGCGGGGGGGCGGTGAACATTCAGTACTTC
d_gene: TRBD1; v_gene: TRBV27; abundance: .; j_gene: TRBJ1-6; CDR3aa: CASRAGTGDSPLHF; CDR3nt: TGTGCCAGCAGAGCCGGGACAGGGGATTCACCCCTCCACTTT
d_gene: .; v_gene: TRBV5-1; abundance: .; j_gene: TRBJ1-2; CDR3aa: CASSSDGANYGYTF; CDR3nt: TGCGCCAGCAGCTCTGACGGAGCTAACTATGGCTACACCTTC
d_gene: TRBD1; v_gene: TRBV20-1; abundance: .; j_gene: TRBJ1-3; CDR3aa: CSASVSGGGNTIYF; CDR3nt: TGCAGTGCTAGTGTCTCAGGGGGTGGAAACACCATATATTTT
d_gene: .; v_gene: TRBV6-2/TRBV6-3; abundance: .; j_gene: TRBJ1-4; CDR3aa: CASSSDRLTEKLFF; CDR3nt: TGTGCCAGCAGTTCCGACCGACTCACTGAAAAACTGTTTTTT